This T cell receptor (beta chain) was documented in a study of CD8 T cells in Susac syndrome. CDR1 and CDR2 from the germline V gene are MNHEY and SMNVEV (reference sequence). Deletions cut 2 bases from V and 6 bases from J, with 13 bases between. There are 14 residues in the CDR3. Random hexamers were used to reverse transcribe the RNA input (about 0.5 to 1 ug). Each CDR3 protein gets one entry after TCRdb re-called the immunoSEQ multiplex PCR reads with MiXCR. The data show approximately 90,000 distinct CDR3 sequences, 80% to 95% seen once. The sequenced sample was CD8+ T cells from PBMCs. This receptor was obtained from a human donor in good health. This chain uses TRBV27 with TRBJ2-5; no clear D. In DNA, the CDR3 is TGTGCCAGCAGTTTAGATGCAGCCAGTCAGACCCAGTACTTC. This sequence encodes CASSLDAASQTQYF.